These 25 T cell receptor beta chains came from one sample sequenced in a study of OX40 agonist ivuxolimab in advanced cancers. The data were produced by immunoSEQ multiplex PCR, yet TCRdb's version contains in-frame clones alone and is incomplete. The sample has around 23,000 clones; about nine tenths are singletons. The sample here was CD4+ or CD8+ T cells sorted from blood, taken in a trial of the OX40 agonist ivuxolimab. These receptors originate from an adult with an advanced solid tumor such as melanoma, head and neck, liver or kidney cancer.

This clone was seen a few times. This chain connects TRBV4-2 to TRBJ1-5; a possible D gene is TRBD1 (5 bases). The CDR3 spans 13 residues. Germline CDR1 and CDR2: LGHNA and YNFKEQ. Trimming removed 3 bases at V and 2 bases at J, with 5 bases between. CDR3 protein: CASSQGGNQPQHF. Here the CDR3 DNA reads TGTGCCAGCAGCCAGGGGGGCAATCAGCCCCAGCATTTT.

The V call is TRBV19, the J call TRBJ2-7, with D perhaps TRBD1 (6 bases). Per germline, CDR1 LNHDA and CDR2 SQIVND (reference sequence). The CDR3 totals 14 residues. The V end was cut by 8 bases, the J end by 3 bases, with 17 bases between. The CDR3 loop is CASALRDTRYEQYF. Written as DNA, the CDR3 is TGTGCCAGTGCACTCCGGGACACACGCTACGAGCAGTACTTC.

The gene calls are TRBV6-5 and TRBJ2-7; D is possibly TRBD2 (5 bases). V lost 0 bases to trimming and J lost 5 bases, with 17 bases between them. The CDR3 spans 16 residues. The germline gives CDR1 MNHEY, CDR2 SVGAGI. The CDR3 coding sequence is TGTGCCAGCAGTTACTCGATAGGGAACCTGGAGGACGAGCAGTACTTC. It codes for CASSYSIGNLEDEQYF.

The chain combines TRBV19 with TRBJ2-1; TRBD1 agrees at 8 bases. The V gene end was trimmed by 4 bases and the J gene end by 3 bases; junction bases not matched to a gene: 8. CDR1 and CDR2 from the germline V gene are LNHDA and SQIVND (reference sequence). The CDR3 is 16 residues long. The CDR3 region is CASSNLETGDYNEQFF. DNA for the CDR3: TGTGCCAGTAGTAATCTGGAGACAGGGGACTACAATGAGCAGTTCTTC.

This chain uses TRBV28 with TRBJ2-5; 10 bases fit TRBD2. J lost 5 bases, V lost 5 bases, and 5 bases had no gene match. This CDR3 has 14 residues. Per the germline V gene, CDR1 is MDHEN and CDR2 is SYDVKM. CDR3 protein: CASSPLAGVETQYF. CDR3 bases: TGTGCCAGCAGTCCCCTAGCGGGGGTGGAGACCCAGTACTTC.

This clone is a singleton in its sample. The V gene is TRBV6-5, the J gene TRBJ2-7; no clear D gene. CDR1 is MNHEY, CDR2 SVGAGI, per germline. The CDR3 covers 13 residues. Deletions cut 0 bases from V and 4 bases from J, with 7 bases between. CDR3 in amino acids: CASSYSISYEQYF. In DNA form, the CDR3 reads TGTGCCAGCAGTTACTCGATAAGTTACGAGCAGTACTTC.

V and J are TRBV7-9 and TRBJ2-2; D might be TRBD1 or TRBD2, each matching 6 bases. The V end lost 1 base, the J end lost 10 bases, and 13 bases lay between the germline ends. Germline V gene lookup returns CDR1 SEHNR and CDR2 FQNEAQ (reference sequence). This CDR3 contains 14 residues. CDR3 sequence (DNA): TGTGCCAGCAGCTTAGGAGGGGGGTATCTGGAGCTGTTTTTT. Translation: CASSLGGGYLELFF.

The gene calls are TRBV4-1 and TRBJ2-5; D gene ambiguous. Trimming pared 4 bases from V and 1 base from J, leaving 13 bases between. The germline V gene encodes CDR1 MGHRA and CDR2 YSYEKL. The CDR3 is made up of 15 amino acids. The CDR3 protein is CASSLLVGSQETQYF. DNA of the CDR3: TGCGCCAGCAGCCTTTTAGTGGGCTCCCAAGAGACCCAGTACTTC.

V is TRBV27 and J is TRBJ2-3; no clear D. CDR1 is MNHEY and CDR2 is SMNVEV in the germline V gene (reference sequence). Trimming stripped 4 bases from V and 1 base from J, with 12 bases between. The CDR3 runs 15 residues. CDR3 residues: CASSSSMLGTDTQYF. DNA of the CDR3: TGTGCCAGCAGTTCCAGTATGCTAGGCACAGATACGCAGTATTTT.

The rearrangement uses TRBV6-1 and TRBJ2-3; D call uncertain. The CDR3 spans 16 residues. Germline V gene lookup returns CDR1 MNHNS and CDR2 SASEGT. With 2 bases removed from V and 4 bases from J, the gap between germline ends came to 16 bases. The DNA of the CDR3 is TGTGCCAGCAGTGAACGGATTAGGGTTGGCGCAGATACGCAGTATTTT. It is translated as CASSERIRVGADTQYF.

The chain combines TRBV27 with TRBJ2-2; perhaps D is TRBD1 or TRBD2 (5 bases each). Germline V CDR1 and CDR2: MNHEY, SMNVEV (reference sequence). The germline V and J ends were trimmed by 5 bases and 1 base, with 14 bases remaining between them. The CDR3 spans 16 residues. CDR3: CASSEPGPENTGELFF. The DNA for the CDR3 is TGTGCCAGCAGTGAGCCGGGACCCGAGAACACCGGGGAGCTGTTTTTT.

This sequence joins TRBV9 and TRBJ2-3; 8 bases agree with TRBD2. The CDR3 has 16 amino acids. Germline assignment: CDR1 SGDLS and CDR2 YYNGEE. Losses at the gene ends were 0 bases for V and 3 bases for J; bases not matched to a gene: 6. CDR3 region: CASSVAGRGVTDTQYF. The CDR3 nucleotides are TGTGCCAGCAGCGTAGCAGGGCGGGGGGTAACAGATACGCAGTATTTT.

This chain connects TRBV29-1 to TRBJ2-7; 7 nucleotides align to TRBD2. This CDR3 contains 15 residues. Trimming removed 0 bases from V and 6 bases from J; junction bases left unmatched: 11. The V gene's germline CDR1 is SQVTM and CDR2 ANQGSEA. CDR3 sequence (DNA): TGCAGCGTTGAAGAAAGGCTAGCGGCCGGTCTCGAGCAGTACTTC. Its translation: CSVEERLAAGLEQYF.

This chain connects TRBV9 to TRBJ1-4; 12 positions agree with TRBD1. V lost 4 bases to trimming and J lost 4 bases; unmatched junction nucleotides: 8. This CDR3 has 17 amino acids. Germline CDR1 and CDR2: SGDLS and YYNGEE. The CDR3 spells CASSTGTGGPFNEKLFF. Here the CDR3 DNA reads TGTGCCAGCAGCACCGGGACAGGGGGCCCCTTTAATGAAAAACTGTTTTTT.

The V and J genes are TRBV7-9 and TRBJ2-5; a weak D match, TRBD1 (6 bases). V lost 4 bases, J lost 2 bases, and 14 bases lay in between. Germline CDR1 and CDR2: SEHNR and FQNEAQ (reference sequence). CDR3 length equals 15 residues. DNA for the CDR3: TGTGCCAGCAGCTACGACAGGAGATTACAAGAGACCCAGTACTTC. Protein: CASSYDRRLQETQYF.

CDR3 amino acids: CASRNYPSEKLFF. The CDR3 DNA sequence: TGTGCCAGCCGAAATTACCCGAGTGAAAAACTGTTTTTT. V gene TRBV2 combines with J gene TRBJ1-4; D not resolved. The CDR3 length is 13 residues. Germline CDR1 and CDR2: SNHLY and FYNNEI. V lost 8 bases, J lost 7 bases, and 14 bases lay in between.

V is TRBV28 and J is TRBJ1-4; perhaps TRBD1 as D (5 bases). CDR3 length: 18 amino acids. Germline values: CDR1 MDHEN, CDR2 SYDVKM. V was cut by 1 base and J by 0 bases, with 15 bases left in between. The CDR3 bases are TGTGCCAGCAGTTTATCCCTGACAGATATCGCAACTAATGAAAAACTGTTTTTT. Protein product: CASSLSLTDIATNEKLFF.

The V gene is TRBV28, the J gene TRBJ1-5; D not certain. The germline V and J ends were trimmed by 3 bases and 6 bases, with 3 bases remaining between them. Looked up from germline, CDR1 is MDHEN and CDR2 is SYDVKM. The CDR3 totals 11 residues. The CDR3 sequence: CASSFSQPQHF. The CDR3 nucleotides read TGTGCCAGCAGTTTTTCTCAGCCCCAGCATTTT.

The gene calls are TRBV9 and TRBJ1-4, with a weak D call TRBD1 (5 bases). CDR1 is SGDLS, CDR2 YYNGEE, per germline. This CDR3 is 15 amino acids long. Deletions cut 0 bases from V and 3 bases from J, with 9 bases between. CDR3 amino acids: CASSVDGGANEKLFF. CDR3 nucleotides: TGTGCCAGCAGCGTAGACGGGGGGGCTAATGAAAAACTGTTTTTT.

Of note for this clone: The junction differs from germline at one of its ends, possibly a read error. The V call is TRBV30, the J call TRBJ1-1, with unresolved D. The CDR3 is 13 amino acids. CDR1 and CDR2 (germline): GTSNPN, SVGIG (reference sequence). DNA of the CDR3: TGTGCCTGGGGTGTCTCCGTCCGGGCTGAAGCTTTCTTT. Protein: CAWGVSVRAEAFF. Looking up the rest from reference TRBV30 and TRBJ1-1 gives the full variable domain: SQTIHQWPATLVQPVGSPLSLECTVEGTSNPNLYWYRQAAGRGLQLLFYSVGIGQISSEVPQNLSASRPQDRQFILSSKKLLLSDSGFYLCAWGVSVRAEAFFGQGTRLTVV.

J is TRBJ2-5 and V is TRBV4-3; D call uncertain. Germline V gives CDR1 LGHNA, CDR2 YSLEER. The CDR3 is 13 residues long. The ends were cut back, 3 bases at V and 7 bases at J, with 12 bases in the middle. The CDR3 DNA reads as TGCGCCAGCAGCCAGTCTATATCCGGGACCCAGTACTTC. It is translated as CASSQSISGTQYF.

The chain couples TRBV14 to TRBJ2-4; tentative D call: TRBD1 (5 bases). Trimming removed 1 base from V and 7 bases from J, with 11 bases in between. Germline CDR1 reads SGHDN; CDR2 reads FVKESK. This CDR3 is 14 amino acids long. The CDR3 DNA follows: TGTGCCAGCAGCCAAGGAAGGGGTGTGAACATTCAGTACTTC. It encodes CASSQGRGVNIQYF.

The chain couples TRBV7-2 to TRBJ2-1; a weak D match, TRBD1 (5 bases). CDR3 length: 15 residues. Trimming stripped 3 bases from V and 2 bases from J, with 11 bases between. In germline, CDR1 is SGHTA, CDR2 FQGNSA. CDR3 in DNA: TGTGCCAGCAGCTTTGGGGCCGTGACCTACAATGAGCAGTTCTTC. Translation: CASSFGAVTYNEQFF.

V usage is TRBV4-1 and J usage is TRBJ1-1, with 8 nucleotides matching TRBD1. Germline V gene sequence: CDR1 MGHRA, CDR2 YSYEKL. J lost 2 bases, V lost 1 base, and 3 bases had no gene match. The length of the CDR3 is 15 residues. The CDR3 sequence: CASSQVGQGNTEAFF. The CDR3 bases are TGCGCCAGCAGCCAAGTAGGACAGGGAAACACTGAAGCTTTCTTT.

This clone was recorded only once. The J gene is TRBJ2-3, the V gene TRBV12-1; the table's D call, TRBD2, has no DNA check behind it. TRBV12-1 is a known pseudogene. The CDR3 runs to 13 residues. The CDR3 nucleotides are TGTGCCAGCAGCCTCAAGGTTAAAGGAGGGCAGTATTTT. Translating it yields CASSLKVKGGQYF.